A selection of T cell receptor beta chains follows, all from one sample in a study of neurological immune-mediated disorders. MiXCR, applied by TCRdb to the 5' RACE reads, yields one record per CDR3 protein. The profile covers some 47,000 distinct CDR3 sequences, with roughly 21% appearing a single time and 3.5% to 5% taken by the ten largest. Sequenced sample: PBMCs. The source is a man in his fifties or sixties with HTLV-1-associated myelopathy (HAM/TSP). The CDR3 runs from the conserved cysteine through the conserved F or W. The order of the fields is CDR3 DNA, CDR3 protein, clone size, D gene, J gene, V gene. The D gene is left open where the match is weak. The size of a clone is reported for some rows only, either as once, few or many, or as a class for expanded clones.

DNA: TGCAGCGTTCAGAGGGGGGATAGCAATCAGCCCCAGCATTTT; CDR3: CSVQRGDSNQPQHF; size: many; D: .; J: TRBJ1-5; V: TRBV29-1
DNA: TGTGCCAGCAGTCCCCCCTTGACAGGGAGTCCCACAGATACGCAGTATTTT; CDR3: CASSPPLTGSPTDTQYF; size: many; D: TRBD1; J: TRBJ2-3; V: TRBV28
DNA: TGTGCCACCAGTGGTGCCGGGAGGGGGAACCAAGAGACCCAGTACTTC; CDR3: CATSGAGRGNQETQYF; size: many; D: TRBD2; J: TRBJ2-5; V: TRBV24-1
DNA: TGTGCCAGCAGCCTAAGTACCGGGGAGCTGTTTTTT; CDR3: CASSLSTGELFF; size: many; D: .; J: TRBJ2-2; V: TRBV5-6
DNA: TGTGCCAGCAGCTTGAGTGGAATCAACTCTGGAAACACCATATATTTT; CDR3: CASSLSGINSGNTIYF; size: medium-sized; D: .; J: TRBJ1-3; V: TRBV7-2
DNA: TGTGCCAGCAGTGAATTTGTAGTTCGGCAGGGGGCGGCCGGGGCCAACGTCCTGACTTTC; CDR3: CASSEFVVRQGAAGANVLTF; size: many; D: TRBD1; J: TRBJ2-6; V: TRBV25-1
DNA: TGCAGCGGACTAGCGGGAGGGCATGGTATCTACGAGCAGTACTTC; CDR3: CSGLAGGHGIYEQYF; size: .; D: TRBD2; J: TRBJ2-7; V: TRBV29-1
DNA: TGCAGCCCCTTTTGGGCAGATACGCAGTATTTT; CDR3: CSPFWADTQYF; size: many; D: .; J: TRBJ2-3; V: TRBV29-1
DNA: TGCGCCAGCAGCTGGGGGGGGGGTACAGGTACGAATGAGCAGTTCTTC; CDR3: CASSWGGGTGTNEQFF; size: many; D: TRBD2; J: TRBJ2-1; V: TRBV5-1
DNA: TGTGCCAGCAGCTTAGCCGCGCGCGCTTTGATGTCAGATACGCAGTATTTT; CDR3: CASSLAARALMSDTQYF; size: many; D: .; J: TRBJ2-3; V: TRBV7-2
DNA: TGTGCCACCAGCTCGAACAGGCTGGCGGAGACCCAGTACTTC; CDR3: CATSSNRLAETQYF; size: few; D: .; J: TRBJ2-5; V: TRBV15
DNA: TGCGCCAGCAGCTTTTCCGGGACTCCAAACTACGAGCAGTACTTC; CDR3: CASSFSGTPNYEQYF; size: many; D: .; J: TRBJ2-7; V: TRBV5-1
DNA: TGTGCCAGCCGACCCGGACAGGTGACCTACGAGCAGTACTTC; CDR3: CASRPGQVTYEQYF; size: many; D: TRBD1; J: TRBJ2-7; V: TRBV18
DNA: TGTGCCAGCAGCTCGGGACAGATGAACACTGAAGCTTTCTTT; CDR3: CASSSGQMNTEAFF; size: many; D: TRBD1; J: TRBJ1-1; V: TRBV5-6
DNA: TGTGCCAGCAGTTACTCCGGACTAGCGGGAGGAGAGACCCAGTACTTC; CDR3: CASSYSGLAGGETQYF; size: many; D: TRBD2; J: TRBJ2-5; V: TRBV6-5
DNA: .; CDR3: CASSKFGSGSTDTQYF; size: many; D: .; J: TRBJ2-3; V: TRBV21-1
DNA: TGTGCCAGCAGCTCAAGGCACGCTTTTGAGGAGTTCTTC; CDR3: CASSSRHAFEEFF; size: few; D: .; J: TRBJ2-1; V: TRBV7-9
DNA: TGTGCCAGCAGCTCCAACCGAGGACAGGGGATGGGCGAGCAGTACTTC; CDR3: CASSSNRGQGMGEQYF; size: many; D: TRBD1; J: TRBJ2-7; V: TRBV7-9
DNA: TGCGCCAGCAGCTTGGCGACAGGAGGGTCTAACTATGGCTACACCTTC; CDR3: CASSLATGGSNYGYTF; size: .; D: .; J: TRBJ1-2; V: TRBV5-1
DNA: TGCATCGCTGAAAATAACTATGGCTACACCTTC; CDR3: CIAENNYGYTF; size: many; D: .; J: TRBJ1-2; V: TRBV29-1
DNA: TGCAGTGTAAATTCGGTGGAAGGCTACACCTTC; CDR3: CSVNSVEGYTF; size: many; D: .; J: TRBJ1-2; V: TRBV20-1
DNA: TGTACCAACAGCTTGGGTCCGGCGGGGGAGCAGTACTTC; CDR3: CTNSLGPAGEQYF; size: .; D: .; J: TRBJ2-7; V: TRBV5-5
DNA: TGTGCCACCCGGGACGCTCGGGGTCGTGGCTACACCTTC; CDR3: CATRDARGRGYTF; size: medium-sized; D: .; J: TRBJ1-2; V: TRBV24-1
DNA: TGTGCCAGCAGCTTACGCGGCGGGGAGACCTACGAGCAGTACTTC; CDR3: CASSLRGGETYEQYF; size: many; D: .; J: TRBJ2-7; V: TRBV7-3
DNA: TGTGCCAGCTCACCACCGACTAGCGGGACCTACAATGAGCAGTTCTTC; CDR3: CASSPPTSGTYNEQFF; size: .; D: TRBD2; J: TRBJ2-1; V: TRBV18
DNA: TGCGCCAGCAGCTTGGGTTTGTGGTCTCAACCTAAAAGCTCCTACAATGAGCAGTTCTTC; CDR3: CASSLGLWSQPKSSYNEQFF; size: many; D: .; J: TRBJ2-1; V: TRBV5-1
DNA: TGTGCCAGCAGCCAAGTTCCCGGCAGGGAGTCGGGCACTGAAGCTTTCTTT; CDR3: CASSQVPGRESGTEAFF; size: medium-sized; D: .; J: TRBJ1-1; V: TRBV14
DNA: TGTGCCAGCGCAGGTCGTGGGGTCTGGGAGACCCAGTACTTC; CDR3: CASAGRGVWETQYF; size: many; D: .; J: TRBJ2-5; V: TRBV7-9
DNA: TGTGCCAGCAGCTTCCGACTAGCGGGAGGGCGGGGCAAAAACATTCAGTACTTC; CDR3: CASSFRLAGGRGKNIQYF; size: many; D: TRBD2; J: TRBJ2-4; V: TRBV7-2
DNA: TGTGCCAGCAACAAGATCGGGCAGGGAGGAACCGGGGAGCTGTTTTTT; CDR3: CASNKIGQGGTGELFF; size: medium-sized; D: .; J: TRBJ2-2; V: TRBV28
DNA: TGTGCCATCAGACGGACAGGAGGGAACACTGAAGCTTTCTTT; CDR3: CAIRRTGGNTEAFF; size: many; D: TRBD1; J: TRBJ1-1; V: TRBV10-3
DNA: TGTGCCAGCGGAAGACAGGGTTTGCACAATGAGCAGTTCTTC; CDR3: CASGRQGLHNEQFF; size: .; D: TRBD1; J: TRBJ2-1; V: TRBV2
DNA: TGTGCCAGCAGCTTGGCCGGGGGAATGGGTCATGAGCAGTTCTTC; CDR3: CASSLAGGMGHEQFF; size: many; D: .; J: TRBJ2-1; V: TRBV5-4
DNA: TGTGCCAGCAGCCAATCCGGGGCCAGCTCCTACAATGAGCAGTTCTTC; CDR3: CASSQSGASSYNEQFF; size: many; D: .; J: TRBJ2-1; V: TRBV7-2
DNA: TGTGCCAGCAGCTTGGACCCGAGGGATGAGCAGTTCTTC; CDR3: CASSLDPRDEQFF; size: many; D: .; J: TRBJ2-1; V: TRBV5-5
DNA: TGTGCCAGCAGACCCGGGACACCTAACACCGGGGAGCTGTTTTTT; CDR3: CASRPGTPNTGELFF; size: many; D: .; J: TRBJ2-2; V: TRBV28
DNA: TGCAGTGCTAGAGGTCTGCAAGAGACCCAGTACTTC; CDR3: CSARGLQETQYF; size: medium-sized; D: .; J: TRBJ2-5; V: TRBV20-1
DNA: TGCGCCAGCAGCTTATCCGGACTAGGTTACAATGAGCAGTTCTTC; CDR3: CASSLSGLGYNEQFF; size: many; D: TRBD2; J: TRBJ2-1; V: TRBV5-1
DNA: TGCGAACGGGGGGGCTGGCAGCCCCAGCATTTT; CDR3: CERGGWQPQHF; size: few; D: .; J: TRBJ1-5; V: TRBV20-1
DNA: TGTGCCACGTCTGGCCCCTCTGCCTACAATGAGCAGTTCTTC; CDR3: CATSGPSAYNEQFF; size: many; D: .; J: TRBJ2-1; V: TRBV7-9
DNA: TGTGCCATCAGTGAGAAGGCTAGCACCCACGAGCAGTACTTC; CDR3: CAISEKASTHEQYF; size: many; D: .; J: TRBJ2-7; V: TRBV10-3
DNA: TGTGCCAGCACCCCGAGCGGGGGGAACACCGGGGAGCTGTTTTTT; CDR3: CASTPSGGNTGELFF; size: many; D: TRBD2; J: TRBJ2-2; V: TRBV12-3/TRBV12-4
DNA: TGCGCCAGCAGCCAAGAGCCAGGGTTAAGTGAAGCTTTCTTT; CDR3: CASSQEPGLSEAFF; size: many; D: .; J: TRBJ1-1; V: TRBV5-1
DNA: TGTGCCACCAGTTCCACCCCGAAGACTAGCGGGAGTAGTGAGCAGTTCTTC; CDR3: CATSSTPKTSGSSEQFF; size: .; D: TRBD2; J: TRBJ2-1; V: TRBV24-1
DNA: TGTGCCAGCCTGTTTCGGACAGGGGGCCCCTACAATGAGCAGTTCTTC; CDR3: CASLFRTGGPYNEQFF; size: many; D: TRBD1; J: TRBJ2-1; V: TRBV6-1
DNA: TGCAGTGCCATCGCTATTAAAGCGGGAGCAAGCTCCTACAATGAGCAGTTCTTC; CDR3: CSAIAIKAGASSYNEQFF; size: .; D: TRBD2; J: TRBJ2-1; V: TRBV20-1
DNA: TGCAGCGTTGGACAGGACCCCAAAGAGACCCAGTACTTC; CDR3: CSVGQDPKETQYF; size: few; D: .; J: TRBJ2-5; V: TRBV29-1